This T cell receptor beta chain is from a study of vaccination and CD4 T cells after COVID-19. The Oncomine TCR Beta short-read assay was what sequenced the DNA obtained from cultured CD4+ T cells. A single record per CDR3 protein comes from TCRdb applying MiXCR to the PCR reads. This table has about 14,000 distinct CDR3 sequences, approximately 40% appearing once. Per the germline V gene, CDR1 is SGHRS and CDR2 is YFSETQ. The CDR3 length is 16 residues. V was clipped by 3 bases and J by 1 base, with 14 bases between them. The sample's treatment: approximately 9-day PBMC culture with coronavirus spike peptide pools or control peptides (ViraFEST assay). Details on this clonotype: Its specificity is not known.

The source is a human donor who had recovered from COVID-19. The rearrangement uses TRBV5-1 and TRBJ2-4, with D perhaps matching TRBD1 or TRBD2 (5 bases each). The sequenced sample was CD4+ T cells from blood, cultured in vitro. The CDR3 loop reads CASSWDGMGAKNIQYF. The CDR3 nucleotides are TGCGCCAGCAGCTGGGACGGAATGGGGGCCAAAAACATTCAGTACTTC.